Detailed here is one TCR beta chain. Seattle participants joined during active infection and were tracked over time. This entry is derived from a study of blood T cell repertoires in COVID-19. Study-level information: The samples span acute and convalescent COVID-19 from the United States, Italy and Spain. The cDNA or gDNA used as material had been derived from T cells, B-cell-depleted T cells, or PBMCs.

With 0 bases removed from V and 1 base from J, the gap between germline ends came to 13 bases. There are 16 residues in the CDR3. CDR1 SEHNR and CDR2 FQNEAQ come from the germline V gene (reference sequence). In the authors' workflow: By means of reference gene primer amplification, nucleated cell counts were estimated. Profiled with immunoSEQ multiplex PCR; TCRdb holds only in-frame clones, not every one. V, J and clone size are taken as reported in that table, and D and trimming were inferred from the DNA itself. The sample shows approximately 460,000 clones, 75% to 90% of them seen only once. The chain combines TRBV7-9 with TRBJ2-7; a possible D gene is TRBD1 (6 bases). The specimen sequenced was peripheral blood. This clonotype was sampled from a man between 18 and 29 years old with COVID-19, enrolled during active disease. CDR3 amino acids: CASSLALGQLSYEQYF. The CDR3 coding sequence is TGTGCCAGCAGCTTAGCGCTCGGACAGTTATCCTACGAGCAGTACTTC. The full variable domain, completed using reference TRBV7-9 and TRBJ2-7, is DTGVSQNPRHKITKRGQNVTFRCDPISEHNRLYWYRQTLGQGPEFLTYFQNEAQLEKSRLLSDRFSAERPKGSFSTLEIQRTEQGDSAMYLCASSLALGQLSYEQYFGPGTRLTVT.